Each of the 13 T cell receptor beta chains below was sequenced from the same sample in a study of T cell responses to AZD1222 COVID-19 vaccine. The table came from immunoSEQ multiplex PCR; TCRdb's copy has only in-frame clones and leaves some out. In the table there are about 56,000 clones, over 70% of which are singletons. Sequenced here: peripheral blood, sampled on day 0 of AZD1222 vaccination. These receptors all come from an adult in good health.

The chain employs TRBV6-5 and TRBJ2-1; 11 bases fit TRBD2. V was pared by 7 bases and J by 8 bases, with 7 bases of the junction left unmatched. This CDR3 comprises 14 residues. The V gene's germline CDR1 is MNHEY and CDR2 SVGAGI. The CDR3 bases are TGTGCCAGCAATATAGCGGGAGGGCCCGATGAGCAGTTCTTC. Its protein product is CASNIAGGPDEQFF.

V and J are TRBV6-2 or TRBV6-3 and TRBJ1-2; no clear D gene. The CDR3 is 11 amino acids. Germline loops: CDR1 MNHEY, CDR2 SVGEGT. Trimming took 5 bases from V and 7 from J, leaving 8 bases between them. The CDR3: CASSRLGGYTF. CDR3 sequence (DNA): TGTGCCAGCAGTCGACTCGGTGGCTACACCTTC.

This chain joins TRBV18 and TRBJ1-3; D is unclear. CDR1 and CDR2 from the germline V gene are KGHSH and LQKENI. The CDR3 totals 15 residues. The V gene lost 3 bases and the J gene lost 6 bases, with 15 bases spanning the gap. CDR3 protein: CASSPRVQSENTIYF. The CDR3 bases are TGTGCCAGCTCACCTAGGGTCCAAAGTGAAAACACCATATATTTT.

The rearrangement uses TRBV7-2 and TRBJ2-5, with a weak D call TRBD1 (6 bases). V was shortened by 1 base and J by 2 bases, with 8 bases between the two germline ends. This CDR3 comprises 14 residues. Looked up from germline, CDR1 is SGHTA and CDR2 is FQGNSA. The CDR3 sequence: CASSLGTVQETQYF. The CDR3 coding sequence is TGTGCCAGCAGCTTAGGGACAGTACAAGAGACCCAGTACTTC.

CDR3 amino acids: CASSLLASGESTDTQYF. In DNA, the CDR3 is TGCGCCAGCAGCTTGTTGGCTAGCGGGGAGAGCACAGATACGCAGTATTTT. This rearrangement joins TRBV5-1 to TRBJ2-3; 9 bases map to TRBD2. Germline V CDR1 and CDR2: SGHRS, YFSETQ. The CDR3 covers 17 residues. Trimming removed 1 base from V and 0 bases from J; junction bases left unmatched: 6.

The chain couples TRBV2 to TRBJ2-1; 7 bases are shared with TRBD1. Germline-derived CDR1 and CDR2 are SNHLY and FYNNEI. The CDR3 spans 13 residues. V gave up 7 bases and J gave up 6 bases; unmatched junction bases: 6. CDR3 sequence: CASNIQGFNEQFF. In DNA form, the CDR3 reads TGTGCCAGCAACATACAGGGGTTCAATGAGCAGTTCTTC.

This clone appeared a single time. V is TRBV7-6 and J is TRBJ2-1; 7 positions match TRBD2. CDR1 and CDR2 from the germline V gene are SGHVS and FNYEAQ. Trimming removed 4 bases from V and 4 bases from J; junction bases left unmatched: 10. CDR3 length: 16 residues. The CDR3 reads CASSSLSGVGYNEQFF. The CDR3 bases are TGTGCCAGCAGCTCCTTGAGCGGGGTGGGTTACAATGAGCAGTTCTTC.

This chain connects TRBV4-2 to TRBJ1-6, with TRBD1 matching 8 bases. The CDR3 length is 14 residues. Germline V lookup: CDR1 LGHNA, CDR2 YNFKEQ. V lost 3 bases and J lost 9; bases outside the gene matches: 4. CDR3 sequence (DNA): TGTGCCAGCAGCCAGGACAGGGCGAGTTCACCCCTCCACTTT. This sequence encodes CASSQDRASSPLHF.

The genes are TRBV5-1 and TRBJ1-1; weak D call: TRBD1 (6 bases). This CDR3 comprises 15 residues. Trimming stripped 2 bases from V and 1 base from J, with 12 bases between. In germline, CDR1 is SGHRS, CDR2 YFSETQ. The CDR3 DNA reads as TGCGCCAGCAGCTTCTGGGGGGCCCAGAACACTGAAGCTTTCTTT. Translating it yields CASSFWGAQNTEAFF.

The chain recombines TRBV2 with TRBJ2-2; 11 bases agree with TRBD2. V was clipped by 4 bases and J by 4 bases; unmatched bases: 5. Germline-derived CDR1 and CDR2 are SNHLY and FYNNEI. The CDR3 has 16 amino acids. CDR3 in DNA: TGTGCCAGCAGTGTACTAGCGGGAGCGGTCACCGGGGAGCTGTTTTTT. Its protein product is CASSVLAGAVTGELFF.

The chain joins TRBV5-1 to TRBJ1-1, with D tentatively TRBD1 (6 bases). Per germline, CDR1 SGHRS and CDR2 YFSETQ. Trimming stripped 4 bases from V and 1 base from J, with 11 bases between. This CDR3 contains 14 residues. CDR3 sequence (DNA): TGCGCCAGCAGCAGGGTGGACAGGAACACTGAAGCTTTCTTT. Translating gives CASSRVDRNTEAFF.

The chain combines TRBV7-9 with TRBJ2-1; 7 nucleotides match TRBD1. V was pared by 4 bases and J by 7 bases, with 1 base of the junction left unmatched. Germline lookup yields CDR1 SEHNR and CDR2 FQNEAQ (reference sequence). This CDR3 contains 12 residues. The CDR3 bases are TGTGCCAGCAGCTCACAGGGGAATGAGCAGTTCTTC. Translated: CASSSQGNEQFF.

V gene TRBV7-2 combines with J gene TRBJ2-5; no definite D call. Germline V gene lookup returns CDR1 SGHTA and CDR2 FQGNSA. Trimming cost V 7 bases and J 0 bases, with 9 bases left between them. CDR3 length equals 13 residues. The CDR3 region is CASTQLDQETQYF. CDR3 sequence (DNA): TGTGCCAGCACCCAATTGGACCAAGAGACCCAGTACTTC. Variable domain in full (rest from reference TRBV7-2 and TRBJ2-5): GAGVSQSPSNKVTEKGKDVELRCDPISGHTALYWYRQSLGQGLEFLIYFQGNSAPDKSGLPSDRFSAERTGGSVSTLTIQRTQQEDSAVYLCASTQLDQETQYFGPGTRLLVL.